This TCR beta chain was retrieved from a study of shared clonotypes between healthy human individuals (dated by TCRdb to 2019 to 2021). General notes on the study: The cohort included three men and a couple of women between 18 and 49 years of age. Per donor, three plates each were used for CD4 naive and CD4 memory, two for CD8 naive, and one for CD8 memory. Blood TCR repertoires of roughly five healthy adults were deeply sequenced to estimate repertoire size and the extent of clonotype sharing between individuals. To increase sequencing depth and limit assay-specific biases, TCR repertoire library preparation and sequencing were carried out by different laboratories using diverse techniques. Leukapheresis yielded between about 0.85 and 9 billion PBMCs per donor.

Concerning this clone itself: What this receptor recognizes is not known. No base-level quality is on record; no much larger clone is a single base apart.

Broad study findings and their caveats: Even with the large sequencing depth, rarefaction of the sorted-subset datasets indicated that sequencing was incomplete. Compared with non-shared clonotypes, the clonotypes found in all four sorted-subset donors had higher generation probabilities. Naive subsets generally had larger estimated clonotype richness than memory subsets. Because the study included a small number of donors, the genetic and exposure-history diversity represented was limited. Pairwise subsampling indicated that sequencing depth was expected to affect the degree of clonotype sharing among donors. Roughly 5.2% of naive CD4, roughly 3.5% of naive CD8, roughly 2.5% of memory CD4, and around 0.4% of memory CD8 clonotypes were shared across several donors. Only blood was sampled, and tissue TCR repertoires likely differ from those in blood.

CD8 naive samples were CD45RO-negative cells positively selected for CCR7, giving a CD45RA+CCR7+ population that excluded TemRA cells. The donors were healthy, HIV-negative adults who had no recently reported acute infections or vaccinations. All donors were Caucasian adults living in Nashville, Tennessee, USA. After blood collection by leukapheresis, PBMCs were isolated using Ficoll-Histopaque density gradient centrifugation and then cryopreserved in the vapor phase of liquid nitrogen. Analytical flow cytometry was used to check the purity and quantity of every magnetically sorted T cell population. Genomic DNA was isolated from each sorted fraction and quantified by UV absorbance on a Nanodrop 2000c. In the germline V gene (reference sequence), CDR1 corresponds to LNHDA and CDR2 to SQIVND. Compared with germline, V lacks 5 bases and J lacks 6 bases; bases without a gene match: 6. Including cysteine and phenylalanine, the CDR3 has 13 amino acids. This entry keeps only the CDR3 DNA: 39 bases, framed from base 1.

Using the deep immunoSEQ assay, multiplex PCR amplified TCR CDR3 regions from genomic DNA. Genomic DNA extracted from each cell subset was distributed evenly over all wells of several immunoSEQ 96-well plates, and each plate served as one replicate. For sorted subsets, about 210 ng of genomic DNA, equivalent to some 33,000 T cell genomes, went into each replicate PCR. Purified libraries were quantified with a Qubit 3.0 fluorometer, sized on a Bioanalyzer 2100, and re-quantified with the KAPA Library Quantification kit. Each immunoSEQ 96-well plate was sequenced on its own single-read 150-cycle Illumina NextSeq 550 flow cell. In the source study's methods: Because the immunoSEQ output held only junctional sequences and lacked quality scores, the filtering could not match the filtering applied to full-length reads. Sequences were annotated with PyIR, a Python wrapper for IgBLAST v1.9, and V/J genes and CDR3 were assigned using IMGT germline references. Reads with weak V/J assignments (E-value above 1e-6), missing CDR3, stop codons, out-of-frame junctions, or ambiguous translated residues were removed. A V3J clonotype was defined by an identical inferred V gene, J gene, and CDR3 amino acid sequence. Percentage overlap between repertoires was computed as shared unique clonotypes divided by the size of the smaller repertoire. Richness of each repertoire was evaluated using RTK rarefaction, the Chao1 estimator, and Recon v2.1 estimates of unobserved clonotypes. Generation probabilities for all TCRbeta clonotypes obtained by the gDNA method from a handful of donors were computed using OLGA. In its TCRdb copy, this immuneACCESS table keeps in-frame sequences only and misses some clones. Where compared with another copy, unresolved V genes explain less than half of these, and the others have no known cause. Clone size and V and J calls were adopted from that table, with D and trimming inferred from the DNA. The sample contains more than 2 million clones, around 95% of them found a single time. The ten largest clones take up around 1.7% of the sample.

The sequenced sample consisted of naive CD8+ T cells from PBMCs. The cell subset or site label corresponds to: CD45RA+CCR7+. The source is a man aged 18 to 29 in good health. Some clones in this sample may be carry-over from other donors' samples. The chain is made from TRBV19 and TRBJ2-7, and 8 junctional nucleotides match TRBD1. The bases are TGTGCCAGTAGTTGGACAGGGAGAGGCGAGCAGTACTTC. This yields the protein CASSWTGRGEQYF.